These 15 T cell receptor beta chains were all obtained from the same sample, sequenced in a study of early T cells in non-severe SARS-CoV-2 infection. A single record per CDR3 protein comes from TCRdb applying MiXCR to the 5' RACE reads. Of about 67,000 distinct CDR3 sequences detected, roughly 12% appear once; the ten largest clones hold less than 5%. The sample consisted of whole blood. Receptor source: an adult who was a healthcare worker with PCR-confirmed SARS-CoV-2 infection or an uninfected control (not recorded which).

The genes are TRBV7-3 and TRBJ2-5; 9 bases map to TRBD2. The germline gives CDR1 SGHTA, CDR2 FQGTGA. CDR3 length: 19 residues. The junction had 14 bases not matched to a gene; V was cut back by 1 base and J by 2 bases. The CDR3 DNA reads as TGTGCCAGCAGCTTAAAACCAGCGGGGGGCCCACCGACGCAAGAGACCCAGTACTTC. As protein: CASSLKPAGGPPTQETQYF.

The rearrangement joins TRBV7-9 to TRBJ2-1; D is ambiguous. The V and J ends lost 2 bases and 6 bases respectively, with 5 bases between them. In germline, CDR1 is SEHNR, CDR2 FQNEAQ (reference sequence). CDR3 length equals 12 residues. CDR3 in amino acids: CASSLLVNEQFF. The CDR3, as DNA: TGTGCCAGCAGCTTACTGGTCAATGAGCAGTTCTTC. Based on the CDR3 plus reference TRBV7-9 and TRBJ2-1, the full variable domain is DTGVSQNPRHKITKRGQNVTFRCDPISEHNRLYWYRQTLGQGPEFLTYFQNEAQLEKSRLLSDRFSAERPKGSFSTLEIQRTEQGDSAMYLCASSLLVNEQFFGPGTRLTVL.

This clonotype was recorded at least ten times. The CDR3 sequence is CASSGQRPDTQYF. The CDR3 DNA sequence: TGTGCCAGCTCGGGACAGAGGCCAGATACGCAGTATTTT. This chain links TRBV6-5 with TRBJ2-3; TRBD1 agrees at 7 bases. The V and J ends lost 8 bases and 4 bases, in that order; junction bases with no gene match: 6. The CDR3 runs to 13 residues. Germline V gives CDR1 MNHEY, CDR2 SVGAGI.

Ten or more counts support this clonotype. J is TRBJ2-2 and V is TRBV29-1; the match to TRBD2 covers 8 bases. The CDR3 has 13 amino acids. Germline V gives CDR1 SQVTM, CDR2 ANQGSEA. V was clipped by 3 bases and J by 7 bases; unmatched bases: 4. Here the CDR3 DNA reads TGCAGCGTTGATGGCGGGAGGAGCGGGGAGCTGTTTTTT. Translating it yields CSVDGGRSGELFF.

The sample holds many counts of this clonotype. V gene TRBV6-2 or TRBV6-3 combines with J gene TRBJ2-7; D is possibly TRBD2 (5 bases). Germline assignment: CDR1 MNHEY and CDR2 SVGEGT. CDR3 length equals 14 residues. V lost 2 bases and J 3 bases, leaving 11 bases between the germline ends. This CDR3 reads CASSYLGEHYEQYF. CDR3 DNA sequence: TGTGCCAGCAGTTACCTGGGAGAACACTACGAGCAGTACTTC.

This clonotype was seen ten or more times. The rearrangement links TRBV29-1 to TRBJ1-1; no definite D call. The CDR3 spans 12 residues. Between the trimmed V and J ends, which lost 3 bases and 4 bases, there was a span of 9 bases. CDR1 and CDR2 (germline): SQVTM, ANQGSEA. The CDR3 DNA reads as TGCAGCGTTGAGTTCAAGCGCACTGAAGCTTTCTTT. This sequence encodes CSVEFKRTEAFF.

This clonotype was detected only a few times. J is TRBJ2-3 and V is TRBV2; a weak D match, TRBD2 (6 bases). There are 13 residues in the CDR3. Germline V CDR1 and CDR2: SNHLY, FYNNEI. V was pared by 4 bases and J by 6 bases, with 11 bases between. The CDR3 spells CASSVQAGDTQYF. The CDR3, as DNA: TGTGCCAGCAGTGTCCAGGCGGGGGATACGCAGTATTTT.

V gene TRBV25-1 combines with J gene TRBJ2-6; possibly TRBD1 for D (6 bases). Germline V CDR1 and CDR2: MGHDK, SYGVNS. The CDR3 is 13 residues long. V was shortened by 5 bases and J by 7 bases, with 9 bases between the two germline ends. CDR3 loop: CASSQGGANVLTF. CDR3 nucleotide sequence: TGTGCCAGCAGTCAAGGGGGTGCCAACGTCCTGACTTTC. Combining the CDR3 with reference TRBV25-1 and TRBJ2-6 gives the whole variable domain EADIYQTPRYLVIGTGKKITLECSQTMGHDKMYWYQQDPGMELHLIHYSYGVNSTEKGDLSSESTVSRIRTEHFPLTLESARPSHTSQYLCASSQGGANVLTFGAGSRLTVL.

This clonotype has just a few counts. V gene TRBV5-4 combines with J gene TRBJ2-6; no firm D call. The germline CDR1 and CDR2 sequences are SGHNT and YYREEE (reference sequence). This CDR3 has 16 residues. Trimming removed 4 bases at V and 0 bases at J, with 11 bases between. Here the CDR3 reads CASSTEIFSGANVLTF. CDR3 DNA sequence: TGTGCCAGCAGCACCGAAATCTTCTCTGGGGCCAACGTCCTGACTTTC.

This clonotype was detected a few times. The rearrangement joins TRBV12-3 or TRBV12-4 to TRBJ2-5; D uncertain. The CDR3 sequence is 13 residues long. V was pared by 2 bases and J by 0 bases, with 4 bases between. Here the CDR3 reads CASSLSDQETQYF. CDR3 coding DNA: TGTGCCAGCAGTTTATCAGACCAAGAGACCCAGTACTTC.

Only a few counts were recorded for this clonotype. The chain employs TRBV9 and TRBJ2-7; D is undetermined. Deletions cut 0 bases from V and 0 bases from J, with 7 bases between. CDR3 length equals 14 residues. Germline V gene lookup returns CDR1 SGDLS and CDR2 YYNGEE. The CDR3 here is CASSVGRNSYEQYF. Here the CDR3 DNA reads TGTGCCAGCAGCGTAGGCAGGAACTCCTACGAGCAGTACTTC.

This clonotype was counted at least ten times. CDR3 in amino acids: CASSQADMGNQPQHF. The CDR3 DNA sequence: TGCGCCAGCAGCCAGGCTGATATGGGCAATCAGCCCCAGCATTTT. The chain carries TRBV4-1 and TRBJ1-5; no clear D. Germline CDR1 MGHRA, CDR2 YSYEKL. The V end lost 3 bases, the J end lost 2 bases, and 11 bases lay between the germline ends. The CDR3 is made up of 15 amino acids.

In its sample, this clonotype was seen many times. The chain recombines TRBV13 with TRBJ2-1; possibly TRBD1 for D (6 bases). This CDR3 is built from 16 residues. The V gene's germline CDR1 is PRHDT and CDR2 FYEKMQ (reference sequence). V lost 5 bases, J lost 0 bases, and 14 bases lay in between. The CDR3 sequence: CASSGRQVSSYNEQFF. The CDR3 coding sequence is TGTGCCAGCAGCGGAAGACAGGTATCCTCCTACAATGAGCAGTTCTTC.

This clonotype was observed many times. V is TRBV7-9 and J is TRBJ2-1; D is possibly TRBD2 (6 bases). There are 16 residues in the CDR3. The germline V gene encodes CDR1 SEHNR and CDR2 FQNEAQ (reference sequence). V was shortened by 6 bases and J by 4 bases, with 19 bases between the two germline ends. The CDR3 loop is CASSLISWGTYNEQFF. DNA for the CDR3: TGTGCCAGCAGTCTTATTAGCTGGGGGACTTACAATGAGCAGTTCTTC.

This clonotype has only a few counts. The chain recombines TRBV4-1 with TRBJ2-1; tentative D call: TRBD2 (6 bases). The CDR3 extends over 16 amino acids. The V end lost 4 bases, the J end lost 6 bases, and 19 bases lay between the germline ends. The V gene's germline CDR1 is MGHRA and CDR2 YSYEKL. CDR3 sequence (DNA): TGCGCCAGCAGCCTTCTTTCGGGAGTAACTGGCAATGAGCAGTTCTTC. Its translation: CASSLLSGVTGNEQFF.